These 29 T cell receptor beta chains came from one sample sequenced in a study of blood T cell repertoires in COVID-19. Assay: immunoSEQ multiplex PCR; the TCRdb copy retains only in-frame clones and omits some. The profile covers 63,000 or so clones, with about 88% appearing a single time and about 1.3% taken by the ten largest. The material sequenced was peripheral blood. These receptors came from a human donor in a cohort sampled during active COVID-19.

The chain employs TRBV11-3 and TRBJ2-3, with 7 bases aligning to TRBD1. The CDR3 extends over 14 amino acids. V lost 5 bases, J lost 6 bases, and 8 bases stayed unmatched. Germline V gene data show CDR1 as SGHNT and CDR2 as YENEEA. CDR3 nucleotide sequence: TGTGCCAGCAGCCAGGACAGGTTGCAGGATACGCAGTATTTT. Protein: CASSQDRLQDTQYF.

A few counts support this clone. The rearrangement links TRBV5-1 to TRBJ1-5; TRBD1 agrees at 9 bases. Germline V CDR1 and CDR2: SGHRS, YFSETQ. Trimming took 4 bases from V and 7 from J; bases not matched to a gene: 9. The CDR3 has 15 residues. CDR3 sequence: CASSPGTGKGQPQHF. Here the CDR3 DNA reads TGCGCCAGCAGCCCCGGGACAGGGAAAGGACAGCCCCAGCATTTT.

This clone was seen a few times. This chain uses TRBV7-6 with TRBJ2-7; 11 bases line up with TRBD1. Germline V gene lookup returns CDR1 SGHVS and CDR2 FNYEAQ. Germline trimming cut 5 bases from V and 0 bases from J; bases unmatched to any gene: 9. The CDR3 runs 17 residues. The CDR3, as DNA: TGTGCCAGCAGCCCCGCATCCGGGACAGGGGGCTCCTACGAGCAGTACTTC. Its protein is CASSPASGTGGSYEQYF.

The CDR3 region has the DNA TGCAGCGTGGGCGACGGGGGACCTAATGAAAAACTGTTTTTT. It translates to CSVGDGGPNEKLFF. J is TRBJ1-4 and V is TRBV29-1; the D gene is possibly TRBD1 (5 bases). CDR3 size: 14 residues. V shed 6 bases and J shed 3 bases, with 14 bases lying between them. CDR1 is SQVTM, CDR2 ANQGSEA, per germline. Based on the CDR3 plus reference TRBV29-1 and TRBJ1-4, the full variable domain is SAVISQKPSRDICQRGTSLTIQCQVDSQVTMMFWYRQQPGQSLTLIATANQGSEATYESGFVIDKFPISRPNLTFSTLTVSNMSPEDSSIYLCSVGDGGPNEKLFFGSGTQLSVL.

This sequence joins TRBV11-1 and TRBJ2-4; perhaps TRBD2 as D (7 bases). CDR3 length: 16 residues. Trimming removed 3 bases from V and 0 bases from J, with 12 bases in between. Germline V gene data show CDR1 as SGHAT and CDR2 as FQDESV (reference sequence). DNA for the CDR3: TGTGCCAGCAGCTTTGAGGGGGGGATAGCCAAAAACATTCAGTACTTC. Translation: CASSFEGGIAKNIQYF.

V is TRBV9 and J is TRBJ1-6, with D unclear. This CDR3 is built from 15 residues. Trimming took 0 bases from V and 7 from J, leaving 11 bases between them. The germline gives CDR1 SGDLS, CDR2 YYNGEE. CDR3 sequence: CASSVGIGSNSPLHF. DNA for the CDR3: TGTGCCAGCAGCGTAGGGATAGGGAGCAATTCACCCCTCCACTTT.

This clone was picked up a small number of times. The chain is built from TRBV2 and TRBJ1-5; D ambiguous. Germline V gene lookup returns CDR1 SNHLY and CDR2 FYNNEI. V was clipped by 6 bases and J by 0 bases, with 12 bases between them. This CDR3 spans 15 amino acids. The CDR3: CASRKEAYSNQPQHF. The CDR3 DNA sequence: TGTGCCAGCAGGAAGGAGGCGTATAGCAATCAGCCCCAGCATTTT.

This clone came up once. The genes are TRBV7-8 and TRBJ2-2; 9 bases fit TRBD1. From germline, CDR1 is SGHVS and CDR2 FQNEAQ. V gave up 3 bases and J gave up 3 bases; unmatched junction bases: 2. This CDR3 has 15 amino acids. The CDR3, as DNA: TGTGCCAGCAGCTTCGGGACAGGGCACACCGGGGAGCTGTTTTTT. Protein sequence: CASSFGTGHTGELFF. The variable domain in full, completed from reference TRBV7-8 and TRBJ2-2, reads GAGVSQSPRYKVAKRGQDVALRCDPISGHVSLFWYQQALGQGPEFLTYFQNEAQLDKSGLPSDRFFAERPEGSVSTLKIQRTQQEDSAVYLCASSFGTGHTGELFFGEGSRLTVL.

Here the CDR3 DNA reads TGTGCCAGCAGCTTACCCGGGACTAGCGATTTTACCGGGGAGCTGTTTTTT. Residues: CASSLPGTSDFTGELFF. The chain recombines TRBV7-9 with TRBJ2-2, with 10 nucleotides matching TRBD2. The CDR3 has 17 residues. Germline V lookup: CDR1 SEHNR, CDR2 FQNEAQ (reference sequence). V lost 2 bases to trimming and J lost 5 bases; unmatched junction nucleotides: 8.

The chain uses TRBV28 and TRBJ2-2; D is perhaps TRBD1 (6 bases). The germline V gene encodes CDR1 MDHEN and CDR2 SYDVKM. Trimming took 4 bases from V and 3 from J, leaving 15 bases between them. This CDR3 region has 16 residues. CDR3 loop: CASSSAGDDDTGELFF. Here the CDR3 DNA reads TGTGCCAGCAGTTCAGCAGGGGATGACGACACCGGGGAGCTGTTTTTT.

The V call is TRBV4-1, the J call TRBJ1-2; no clear D. V dropped 1 base and J dropped 3 bases, with 9 bases sitting between them. The CDR3 sequence is 14 residues long. CDR1 and CDR2 (germline): MGHRA, YSYEKL. This CDR3 reads CASSQAFGDYGYTF. CDR3 nucleotides: TGCGCCAGCAGCCAAGCTTTCGGGGACTATGGCTACACCTTC.

The chain employs TRBV14 and TRBJ1-2, with TRBD1 identical over 9 bases. CDR1 is SGHDN, CDR2 FVKESK, per germline. The CDR3 has 16 amino acids. V shed 0 bases, J shed 3 bases, and the junction held 5 bases outside the gene matches. CDR3 bases: TGTGCCAGCAGCCAAGATTGGACAGGGGTGCACTATGGCTACACCTTC. As protein: CASSQDWTGVHYGYTF.

In its sample, this clone was seen a few times. This rearrangement joins TRBV6-5 to TRBJ1-6, with TRBD1 as a possible D gene (5 bases). CDR1 is MNHEY, CDR2 SVGAGI, per germline. This CDR3 is built from 13 residues. V was trimmed by 6 bases and J by 11 bases, leaving 14 bases between them. As DNA, the CDR3 is TGTGCCAGCAGCCCCGGACACGGAGCACCCCTCCACTTT. This encodes CASSPGHGAPLHF.

The chain uses TRBV9 and TRBJ1-1; 9 nucleotides line up with TRBD1. Per germline, CDR1 SGDLS and CDR2 YYNGEE. J lost 4 bases, V lost 4 bases, and 2 bases had no gene match. The CDR3 loop spans 13 amino acids. CDR3 coding DNA: TGTGCCAGCAGCCCGACAGGGGGCACTGAAGCTTTCTTT. Its translation: CASSPTGGTEAFF.

This chain connects TRBV13 to TRBJ2-1; TRBD2 matches 10 bases. From germline, CDR1 is PRHDT and CDR2 FYEKMQ (reference sequence). J was trimmed by 2 bases and V by 4 bases; bases with no gene match: 2. The CDR3 spans 15 residues. The CDR3 bases are TGTGCCAGCAGCTCAGCGGGAGGGCCCTACAATGAGCAGTTCTTC. It specifies CASSSAGGPYNEQFF.

V usage is TRBV12-3 or TRBV12-4 and J usage is TRBJ2-5; D is ambiguous. CDR3 length equals 13 residues. V dropped 6 bases and J dropped 2 bases, with 10 bases sitting between them. This CDR3 reads CASRQVMQETQYF. CDR3 sequence (DNA): TGTGCCAGCAGGCAGGTGATGCAAGAGACCCAGTACTTC.

This clone was seen more than once but under ten times. The rearrangement uses TRBV27 and TRBJ1-5, with 7 bases that match TRBD1. V dropped 2 bases and J dropped 5; count of bases not matched to a gene: 3. Per the germline V gene, CDR1 is MNHEY and CDR2 is SMNVEV (reference sequence). CDR3 size: 14 residues. The CDR3, as DNA: TGTGCCAGCAGTTTAATACAGGGGCATCAGCCCCAGCATTTT. Its translation is CASSLIQGHQPQHF.

The rearrangement joins TRBV19 to TRBJ2-1; D is undetermined. The V and J ends lost 6 bases and 4 bases respectively, with 13 bases between them. The germline CDR1 and CDR2 sequences are LNHDA and SQIVND (reference sequence). The CDR3 has 14 residues. DNA of the CDR3: TGTGCCAGTAGCCAAAACCGGGTATACAATGAGCAGTTCTTC. Translation: CASSQNRVYNEQFF.

The chain links TRBV4-1 to TRBJ2-2, with D maybe TRBD1 (6 bases). With 4 bases removed from V and 3 bases from J, the gap between germline ends came to 18 bases. From germline, CDR1 is MGHRA and CDR2 YSYEKL. This CDR3 contains 17 residues. CDR3 sequence reads: CASSPIPGTRDTGELFF. For the CDR3, the DNA is TGCGCCAGCAGCCCTATTCCCGGGACAAGAGACACCGGGGAGCTGTTTTTT.

Points on this clone: This specimen includes other DNA sequences encoding the same CDR3. The chain has TRBV19 and TRBJ2-1; D gene unclear. Trimming removed 3 bases at V and 4 bases at J, with 7 bases between. Germline assignment: CDR1 LNHDA and CDR2 SQIVND (reference sequence). The CDR3 extends over 13 amino acids. The CDR3 nucleotides are TGTGCCAGTAGTATTTCCGGTTACAATGAGCAGTTCTTC. It encodes CASSISGYNEQFF.

The chain carries TRBV7-2 and TRBJ2-2, with TRBD2 matching over 8 bases. Germline V gene lookup returns CDR1 SGHTA and CDR2 FQGNSA. Trimming at V came to 3 bases and at J to 4 bases, leaving 4 bases not matched to a gene. The CDR3 extends over 15 amino acids. The DNA for the CDR3 is TGTGCCAGCAGCTTGGGGACTAGGGGCACCGGGGAGCTGTTTTTT. Encoded protein: CASSLGTRGTGELFF.

This clone was observed a few times. J is TRBJ1-5 and V is TRBV2; possible D gene TRBD1, 6 bases. This CDR3 is 15 amino acids long. V gave up 5 bases and J gave up 7 bases, with 18 bases separating them. Per the germline V gene, CDR1 is SNHLY and CDR2 is FYNNEI. As DNA, the CDR3 is TGTGCCAGCAGTCGGACACAGGGAGGGAGGCAGCCCCAGCATTTT. It codes for CASSRTQGGRQPQHF.

This clone was found once. V usage is TRBV7-9 and J usage is TRBJ2-7; 7 bases agree with TRBD1. This CDR3 is 15 amino acids long. Germline CDR1 SEHNR, CDR2 FQNEAQ (reference sequence). The CDR3 DNA reads as TGTGCCAGCAGCTTCAGGCAGGGGGTTGTTCAAACGTTGGACGTC. Protein product: CASSFRQGVVQTLDV.

Concerning this clone itself: An end of the junction differs from the germline gene, which may be a read error. The rearrangement uses TRBV3-1 (or the pseudogene TRBV3-2) and TRBJ2-1; TRBD1 might be the D (6 bases). The CDR3 contains 14 residues. The germline gives CDR1 LGHDT, CDR2 YNNKEL (reference sequence). The CDR3 protein is CASSQEQGYSEQFF. The CDR3 DNA reads as TGTGCCAGCAGCCAAGAACAGGGATACAGTGAGCAGTTCTTC.

J is TRBJ2-3 and V is TRBV2; weak D call: TRBD2 (5 bases). This CDR3 has 14 residues. V lost 1 base, J lost 6 bases, and 11 bases lay in between. Germline V gene data show CDR1 as SNHLY and CDR2 as FYNNEI. In DNA form, the CDR3 reads TGTGCCAGCAGTGAAGACGGGGTATCGGATACGCAGTATTTT. Translated: CASSEDGVSDTQYF.

CDR3 residues: CASSFLQGNSNQPQHF. CDR3 DNA sequence: TGTGCCAGCAGCTTTCTACAGGGAAATAGCAATCAGCCCCAGCATTTT. The J gene is TRBJ1-5, the V gene TRBV5-5, with a possible D match to TRBD1 (6 bases). Trimming removed 2 bases at V and 0 bases at J, with 12 bases between. Germline lookup yields CDR1 SGHKS and CDR2 YYEKEE (reference sequence). The CDR3 covers 16 residues.

The V call is TRBV3-1 (or the pseudogene TRBV3-2), the J call TRBJ2-1; 8 bases match TRBD2. This CDR3 has 12 amino acids. Per the germline V gene, CDR1 is LGHDT and CDR2 is YNNKEL (reference sequence). V trimming: 1 base; J trimming: 15 bases; junction bases outside the gene matches: 5. CDR3 coding DNA: TGTGCCAGCAGCCAAGTTGGGACTAGTGTGTTCTTC. As protein: CASSQVGTSVFF.

This clone was recorded a few times. The rearrangement links TRBV19 to TRBJ1-1, with 7 positions matching TRBD1. The germline CDR1 and CDR2 sequences are LNHDA and SQIVND (reference sequence). V lost 3 bases and J lost 0; bases outside the gene matches: 10. The CDR3 extends over 17 amino acids. The CDR3 DNA sequence: TGTGCCAGTAGTATTTATGTTAGAGGGGGCTTGAACACTGAAGCTTTCTTT. It translates to CASSIYVRGGLNTEAFF.

This clone has just one count. The V and J genes are TRBV3-1 (or the pseudogene TRBV3-2) and TRBJ1-6, with TRBD1 as a possible D gene (5 bases). Germline V CDR1 and CDR2: LGHDT, YNNKEL (reference sequence). Between the trimmed V and J ends, which lost 0 bases and 14 bases, there was a span of 11 bases. This CDR3 contains 13 residues. CDR3 in DNA: TGTGCCAGCAGCCAAGAGGGGGGGAGGACCCTCCACTTT. Translation gives CASSQEGGRTLHF.